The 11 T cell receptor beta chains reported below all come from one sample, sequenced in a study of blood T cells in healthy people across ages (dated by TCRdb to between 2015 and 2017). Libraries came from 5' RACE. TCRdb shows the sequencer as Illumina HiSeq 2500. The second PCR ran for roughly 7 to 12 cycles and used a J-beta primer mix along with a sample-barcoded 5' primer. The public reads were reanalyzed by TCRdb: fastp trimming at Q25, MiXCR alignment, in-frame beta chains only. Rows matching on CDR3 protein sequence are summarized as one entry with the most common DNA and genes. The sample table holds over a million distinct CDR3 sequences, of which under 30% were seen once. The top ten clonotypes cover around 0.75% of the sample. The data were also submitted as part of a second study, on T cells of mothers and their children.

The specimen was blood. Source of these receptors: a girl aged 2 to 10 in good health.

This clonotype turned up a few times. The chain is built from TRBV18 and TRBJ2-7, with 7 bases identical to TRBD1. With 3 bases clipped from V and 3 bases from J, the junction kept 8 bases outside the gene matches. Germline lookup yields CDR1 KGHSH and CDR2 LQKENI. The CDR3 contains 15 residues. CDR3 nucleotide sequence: TGTGCCAGCTCACCGGGACAGCCCGCCCTCTACGAGCAGTACTTC. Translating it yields CASSPGQPALYEQYF.

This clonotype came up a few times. For the CDR3, the DNA is TGCAGTGCTAATCGAGGGACCCGCTACGAGCAGTACTTC. Translating it yields CSANRGTRYEQYF. V gene TRBV20-1 combines with J gene TRBJ2-7, with D perhaps TRBD1 or TRBD2 (5 bases each). The CDR3 has 13 residues. The V end was cut by 4 bases, the J end by 3 bases, with 13 bases between. The germline V gene has CDR1 DFQATT and CDR2 SNEGSKA (reference sequence).

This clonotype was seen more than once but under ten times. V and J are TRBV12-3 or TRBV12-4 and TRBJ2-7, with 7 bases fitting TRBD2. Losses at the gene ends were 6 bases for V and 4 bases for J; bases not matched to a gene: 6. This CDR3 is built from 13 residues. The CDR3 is CASRGRAEYEQYF. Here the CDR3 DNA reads TGTGCCAGCAGAGGGAGGGCGGAGTACGAGCAGTACTTC.

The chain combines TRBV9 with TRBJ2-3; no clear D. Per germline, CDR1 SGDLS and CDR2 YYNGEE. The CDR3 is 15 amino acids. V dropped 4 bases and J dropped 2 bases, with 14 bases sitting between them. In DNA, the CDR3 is TGTGCCAGCAGCCCATTACCAGTAAACACAGATACGCAGTATTTT. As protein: CASSPLPVNTDTQYF.

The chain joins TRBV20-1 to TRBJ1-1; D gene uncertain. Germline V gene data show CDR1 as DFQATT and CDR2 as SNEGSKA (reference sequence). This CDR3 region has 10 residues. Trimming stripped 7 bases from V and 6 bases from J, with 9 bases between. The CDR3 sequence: CSVDLPEAFF. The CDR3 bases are TGCAGTGTGGACCTACCTGAAGCTTTCTTT.

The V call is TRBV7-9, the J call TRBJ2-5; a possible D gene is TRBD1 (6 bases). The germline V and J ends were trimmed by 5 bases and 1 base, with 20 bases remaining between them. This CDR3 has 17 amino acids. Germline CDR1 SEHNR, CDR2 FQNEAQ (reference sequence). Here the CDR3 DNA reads TGTGCCAGCAGCGGGGACACATTCGACCTACTCCAAGAGACCCAGTACTTC. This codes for CASSGDTFDLLQETQYF.

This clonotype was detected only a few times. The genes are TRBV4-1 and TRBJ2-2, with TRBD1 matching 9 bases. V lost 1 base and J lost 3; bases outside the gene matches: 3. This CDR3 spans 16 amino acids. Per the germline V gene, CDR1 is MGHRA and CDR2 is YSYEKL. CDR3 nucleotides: TGCGCCAGCAGCCAAGCGGGACAGGGCTACACCGGGGAGCTGTTTTTT. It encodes CASSQAGQGYTGELFF.

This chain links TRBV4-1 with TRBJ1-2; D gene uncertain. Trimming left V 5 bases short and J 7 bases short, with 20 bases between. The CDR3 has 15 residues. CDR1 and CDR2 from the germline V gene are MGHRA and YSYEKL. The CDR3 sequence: CASSAEPGVQLGYTF. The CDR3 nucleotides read TGCGCCAGCAGCGCAGAGCCCGGGGTCCAGCTTGGCTACACCTTC.

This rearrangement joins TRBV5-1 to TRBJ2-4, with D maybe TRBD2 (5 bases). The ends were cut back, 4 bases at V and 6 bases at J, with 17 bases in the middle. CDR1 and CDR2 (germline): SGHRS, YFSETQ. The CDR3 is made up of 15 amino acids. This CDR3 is CASSLGRADSNIQYF. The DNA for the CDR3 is TGCGCCAGCAGCCTAGGGCGGGCCGACTCAAACATTCAGTACTTC. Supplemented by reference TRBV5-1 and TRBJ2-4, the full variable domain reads KAGVTQTPRYLIKTRGQQVTLSCSPISGHRSVSWYQQTPGQGLQFLFEYFSETQRNKGNFPGRFSGRQFSNSRSEMNVSTLELGDSALYLCASSLGRADSNIQYFGAGTRLSVL.

The DNA of the CDR3 is TGTGCCAGCAGCTTGGTTGGGAGTATGAACACTGAAGCTTTCTTT. The encoded protein is CASSLVGSMNTEAFF. V usage is TRBV5-5 and J usage is TRBJ1-1; D remains unclear. Germline V lookup: CDR1 SGHKS, CDR2 YYEKEE (reference sequence). The CDR3 totals 15 residues. V lost 0 bases and J lost 0, with 9 bases in between.

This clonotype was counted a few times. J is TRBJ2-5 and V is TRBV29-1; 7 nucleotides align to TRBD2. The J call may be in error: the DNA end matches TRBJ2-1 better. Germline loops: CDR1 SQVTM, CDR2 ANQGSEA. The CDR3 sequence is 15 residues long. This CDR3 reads CSAEAGPGNYNEQFF. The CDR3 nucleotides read TGCAGCGCAGAAGCGGGACCAGGTAATTACAATGAGCAGTTCTTC.